What follows are 20 T cell receptor beta chains derived from one specimen sequenced in a study of CD8 T cells in ankylosing spondylitis. MiXCR, applied by TCRdb to the 5' RACE reads, yields one record per CDR3 protein. The sample holds a few hundred thousand distinct CDR3 sequences, about 10% seen once. The specimen sequenced was blood, either unsorted or a sorted T cell fraction (not recorded which). The receptors were sampled from a male donor with ankylosing spondylitis or in good health (not recorded which).

The V gene is TRBV5-1, the J gene TRBJ2-3; 9 bases are a match to TRBD1. V trimming: 4 bases; J trimming: 6 bases; junction bases outside the gene matches: 9. The length of the CDR3 is 15 residues. Germline V gives CDR1 SGHRS, CDR2 YFSETQ. Here the CDR3 reads CASSPGTGRADTQYF. CDR3 sequence (DNA): TGCGCCAGCAGCCCCGGGACAGGGAGGGCGGATACGCAGTATTTT.

This clonotype was detected a few times. The V gene is TRBV20-1, the J gene TRBJ1-1; 7 nucleotides line up with TRBD1. Trimming removed 5 bases from V and 3 bases from J; junction bases left unmatched: 9. CDR1 is DFQATT and CDR2 is SNEGSKA in the germline V gene (reference sequence). This CDR3 spans 14 amino acids. The CDR3 here is CSAQGAGGHTEAFF. CDR3 DNA: TGCAGTGCTCAAGGGGCAGGGGGGCACACTGAAGCTTTCTTT.

This clonotype was recorded many times. The CDR3 region has the DNA TGTGCCAGCAGTTTGTACGGGGAGGGCACTGAAGCTTTCTTT. Its protein product is CASSLYGEGTEAFF. V gene TRBV12-3 or TRBV12-4 combines with J gene TRBJ1-1; D is unclear. Trimming took 3 bases from V and 4 from J, leaving 12 bases between them. The CDR3 contains 14 residues.

This clonotype came up many times. The chain combines TRBV20-1 with TRBJ2-1; 9 bases align to TRBD2. The CDR3 covers 15 residues. From germline, CDR1 is DFQATT and CDR2 SNEGSKA (reference sequence). Trimming removed 6 bases from V and 5 bases from J; junction bases left unmatched: 11. In DNA form, the CDR3 reads TGCAGTGCAACGACGACAAAGCGGGGGGACAATGAGCAGTTCTTC. It codes for CSATTTKRGDNEQFF.

This clonotype was recorded many times. The chain joins TRBV5-6 to TRBJ2-1; TRBD2 aligns across 11 bases. Germline values: CDR1 SGHDT, CDR2 YYEEEE. The CDR3 covers 16 residues. V lost 4 bases, J lost 3 bases, and 6 bases stayed unmatched. The CDR3 sequence: CASSLLAGGDYNEQFF. The DNA for the CDR3 is TGTGCCAGCAGCCTTTTAGCGGGAGGGGACTACAATGAGCAGTTCTTC.

This clonotype was recorded at least ten times. This chain joins TRBV9 and TRBJ2-2, with D hard to call. CDR3 length: 16 residues. V dropped 3 bases and J dropped 5 bases, with 17 bases sitting between them. The germline gives CDR1 SGDLS, CDR2 YYNGEE. The CDR3 DNA reads TGTGCCAGCAGCGAGCAAGGTGTGGTCTTAACCGGGGAGCTGTTTTTT. Its translation is CASSEQGVVLTGELFF. The entire variable domain, with the rest obtained from reference TRBV9 and TRBJ2-2, is as follows: DSGVTQTPKHLITATGQRVTLRCSPRSGDLSVYWYQQSLDQGLQFLIQYYNGEERAKGNILERFSAQQFPDLHSELNLSSLELGDSALYFCASSEQGVVLTGELFFGEGSRLTVL.

At least ten counts were recorded for this clonotype. The CDR3 loop reads CASSQTRTSGGREQYF. CDR3 DNA: TGCGCCAGCAGCCAGACGCGGACTAGCGGGGGAAGAGAGCAGTATTTT. The chain recombines TRBV4-1 with TRBJ2-3; 13 nucleotides match TRBD2. Germline trimming cut 3 bases from V and 11 bases from J; bases unmatched to any gene: 11. CDR1 and CDR2 (germline): MGHRA, YSYEKL. The CDR3 is 16 residues long.

This clonotype was counted at least ten times. The chain employs TRBV5-1 and TRBJ2-3; 8 nucleotides agree with TRBD2. CDR1 is SGHRS and CDR2 is YFSETQ in the germline V gene. There are 17 residues in the CDR3. The V gene end was trimmed by 4 bases and the J gene end by 6 bases; junction bases not matched to a gene: 16. CDR3 DNA: TGCGCCAGCAGCCCCTCCCGCGGGGGGTCGAGCCTTGATACGCAGTATTTT. It translates to CASSPSRGGSSLDTQYF.

DNA of the CDR3: TGTGCCGGCTGGGGGAAAAATGAAAAACTGTTTTTT. This codes for CAGWGKNEKLFF. This chain uses TRBV30 with TRBJ1-4; tentative D call: TRBD1 (5 bases). Trimming left V 8 bases short and J 5 bases short, with 12 bases between. Germline CDR1 GTSNPN, CDR2 SVGIG (reference sequence). The CDR3 runs 12 residues.

This clonotype was counted many times. This chain connects TRBV5-5 to TRBJ2-1; D may be TRBD1 or TRBD2 (5 bases each). Trimming pared 0 bases from V and 0 bases from J, leaving 16 bases between. The CDR3 runs 18 residues. The V gene's germline CDR1 is SGHKS and CDR2 YYEKEE (reference sequence). In DNA form, the CDR3 reads TGTGCCAGCAGCTTGGGAGCTTTTGGGACCAGCTCCTACAATGAGCAGTTCTTC. This gives the protein CASSLGAFGTSSYNEQFF. Together with reference TRBV5-5 and TRBJ2-1, the CDR3 gives the full variable domain: DAGVTQSPTHLIKTRGQQVTLRCSPISGHKSVSWYQQVLGQGPQFIFQYYEKEERGRGNFPDRFSARQFPNYSSELNVNALLLGDSALYLCASSLGAFGTSSYNEQFFGPGTRLTVL.

This clonotype was detected a few times. The rearrangement joins TRBV20-1 to TRBJ1-4; D uncertain. Trimming removed 2 bases at V and 8 bases at J, with 12 bases between. Germline assignment: CDR1 DFQATT and CDR2 SNEGSKA (reference sequence). The length of the CDR3 is 13 residues. CDR3 coding DNA: TGCAGTGCTAGAATGTGGGGATCCGAAAAACTGTTTTTT. This codes for CSARMWGSEKLFF.

There are many counts of this clonotype. The chain uses TRBV5-1 and TRBJ2-7; D perhaps matches TRBD1 (6 bases). This CDR3 is built from 15 residues. Germline V gene data show CDR1 as SGHRS and CDR2 as YFSETQ. The germline V and J ends were trimmed by 3 bases and 0 bases, with 13 bases remaining between them. The CDR3 sequence is CASSYLRDTSYEQYF. The CDR3 DNA is TGCGCCAGCAGCTATCTCCGGGACACCTCCTACGAGCAGTACTTC. Filled out from reference TRBV5-1 and TRBJ2-7, the complete variable domain reads KAGVTQTPRYLIKTRGQQVTLSCSPISGHRSVSWYQQTPGQGLQFLFEYFSETQRNKGNFPGRFSGRQFSNSRSEMNVSTLELGDSALYLCASSYLRDTSYEQYFGPGTRLTVT.

This clonotype was counted a few times. The chain has TRBV5-1 and TRBJ1-1; D remains ambiguous. Per the germline V gene, CDR1 is SGHRS and CDR2 is YFSETQ. V dropped 4 bases and J dropped 1 base, with 14 bases sitting between them. The CDR3 has 15 amino acids. Written as DNA, the CDR3 is TGCGCCAGCAGCCGGACCGTCGCAGGGAACACTGAAGCTTTCTTT. This gives the protein CASSRTVAGNTEAFF.

The table lists this clonotype with a few counts. The CDR3 loop is CASSLIAGGITGELFF. The CDR3 DNA sequence: TGTGCCAGCAGTCTAATAGCGGGAGGGATCACCGGGGAGCTGTTTTTT. J is TRBJ2-2 and V is TRBV27, with 11 positions matching TRBD2. In germline, CDR1 is MNHEY, CDR2 SMNVEV (reference sequence). Trimming at V came to 5 bases and at J to 4 bases, leaving 6 bases not matched to a gene. This CDR3 has 16 residues.

In its sample, this clonotype was seen many times. The chain employs TRBV24-1 and TRBJ2-2; D not certain. Germline assignment: CDR1 KGHDR and CDR2 SFDVKD. This CDR3 has 15 residues. The ends were cut back, 3 bases at V and 1 base at J, with 8 bases in the middle. CDR3 sequence (DNA): TGTGCCACCAGTGATGGCAGCTGGAACACCGGGGAGCTGTTTTTT. The encoded protein is CATSDGSWNTGELFF.

The chain couples TRBV3-1 to TRBJ2-2; 7 bases map to TRBD2. From germline, CDR1 is LGHDT and CDR2 YNNKEL (reference sequence). V lost 4 bases and J lost 7; bases outside the gene matches: 6. The CDR3 length is 14 residues. The CDR3, as DNA: TGTGCCAGCAGCCCCGAGCGGGGAGGCGGGGAGCTGTTTTTT. Its translation: CASSPERGGGELFF.

Many counts were recorded for this clonotype. The chain employs TRBV6-1 and TRBJ2-1; D is unclear. The CDR3 totals 11 residues. V gave up 3 bases and J gave up 11 bases, with 8 bases separating them. Per the germline V gene, CDR1 is MNHNS and CDR2 is SASEGT. The CDR3 DNA follows: TGTGCCAGCAGTGACGGTGTAAAGCAGTTCTTC. Translated: CASSDGVKQFF.

The table lists this clonotype with many counts. V gene TRBV4-2 combines with J gene TRBJ1-1, with TRBD1 as a possible D gene (5 bases). CDR1 and CDR2 from the germline V gene are LGHNA and YNFKEQ. Trimming pared 1 base from V and 3 bases from J, leaving 6 bases between. The CDR3 is 13 residues long. Here the CDR3 DNA reads TGTGCCAGCAGCCAAGGCAGGGACACTGAAGCTTTCTTT. Translating it yields CASSQGRDTEAFF.

This clonotype was seen at least ten times. The chain employs TRBV5-1 and TRBJ1-2, with 7 bases aligning to TRBD1. The CDR3 totals 15 residues. Trimming at V came to 0 bases and at J to 6 bases, leaving 8 bases not matched to a gene. Germline CDR1 and CDR2: SGHRS and YFSETQ. The CDR3, as DNA: TGCGCCAGCAGCTTGGGGGACAGAAATATCGATGGCTACACCTTC. It specifies CASSLGDRNIDGYTF.

This clonotype was counted many times. V and J are TRBV7-6 and TRBJ2-7, with TRBD2 matching 9 bases. CDR1 is SGHVS, CDR2 FNYEAQ, per germline. The CDR3 has 18 amino acids. V trimming: 3 bases; J trimming: 7 bases; junction bases outside the gene matches: 19. CDR3 bases: TGTGCCAGCAGCTTTGGCCCCTTCATGCTAGCGGGAAAGGATGAGCAGTACTTC. Translated: CASSFGPFMLAGKDEQYF. Complete variable domain (other parts from reference TRBV7-6 and TRBJ2-7): GAGVSQSPRYKVTKRGQDVALRCDPISGHVSLYWYRQALGQGPEFLTYFNYEAQQDKSGLPNDRFSAERPEGSISTLTIQRTEQRDSAMYRCASSFGPFMLAGKDEQYFGPGTRLTVT.